The clone carrying this T cell receptor beta chain was detected ten times or more. The antigen is undetermined. 5'RACE with 10-nucleotide random UMIs generated the cDNA. TCRdb re-called the 5' RACE reads with MiXCR, one entry per CDR3 protein. The repertoire holds around 130,000 distinct CDR3 sequences, about 3.4% seen once, with over 1% in the top ten. The length of the CDR3 is 14 residues. With 7 bases clipped from V and 4 bases from J, the junction kept 6 bases outside the gene matches. Germline V lookup: CDR1 MGHDK, CDR2 SYGVNS. The entry originates in a study of neurological immune-mediated disorders. Study-wide findings and caveats: With the multiple sclerosis repertoire cluster, none of the clinical or MRI features showed an association.

Material for sequencing was PBMCs. This chain joins TRBV25-1 and TRBJ2-1; 8 positions agree with TRBD2. The receptor comes from a woman younger than 45 with multiple sclerosis. CDR3 amino acids: CASNAAGGYNEQFF. The CDR3 region has the DNA TGTGCCAGCAATGCCGCGGGGGGATACAATGAGCAGTTCTTC.